Included here is one T cell receptor beta chain sequence, with context. Antigen specificity is unknown. The trim removed 7 bases at V and 1 base at J, leaving 13 bases unmatched. The CDR3 has 17 residues. Germline lookup yields CDR1 MDHEN and CDR2 SYDVKM. The sample comes from a study of cytomegalovirus exposure and HLA in healthy donors. General study findings and limits: Cytomegalovirus-associated status was assigned to 164 TCR beta chains. In the 120 validation repertoires, approximately 94% of cluster scores exceeded 0, per a later analysis.

Assay used: immunoSEQ multiplex PCR; TCRdb lists only in-frame clones, some missing. The repertoire holds 100,000 or so clones, with about 88% as singletons. The origin of this receptor is a woman aged 18-30 years in good health and CMV-seropositive. The chain has TRBV28 and TRBJ2-7; 10 bases are a match to TRBD2. Material: PBMCs. The chain's CDR3 is CASTPYLSGRDSYEQYF. The CDR3, as DNA: TGTGCCAGCACCCCCTATTTAAGCGGGAGGGATTCCTACGAGCAGTACTTC.